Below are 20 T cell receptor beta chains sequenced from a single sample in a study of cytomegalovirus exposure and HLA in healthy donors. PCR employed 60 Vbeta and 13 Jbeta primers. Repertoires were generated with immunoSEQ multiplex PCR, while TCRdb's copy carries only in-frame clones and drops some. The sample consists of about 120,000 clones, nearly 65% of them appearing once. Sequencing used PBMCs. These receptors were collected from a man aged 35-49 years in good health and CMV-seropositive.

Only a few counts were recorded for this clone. The CDR3 region is CASSLAGYGGYSNQPQHF. For the CDR3, the DNA is TGTGCCAGCAGCTTAGCGGGGTACGGAGGTTATAGCAATCAGCCCCAGCATTTT. V and J are TRBV7-8 and TRBJ1-5; D not certain. Germline CDR1 and CDR2: SGHVS and FQNEAQ. Trimming cost V 0 bases and J 0 bases, with 15 bases left between them. CDR3 length equals 18 residues.

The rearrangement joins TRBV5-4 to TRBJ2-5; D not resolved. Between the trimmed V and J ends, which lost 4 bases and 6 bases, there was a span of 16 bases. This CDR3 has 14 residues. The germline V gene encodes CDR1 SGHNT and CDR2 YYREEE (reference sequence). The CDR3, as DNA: TGTGCCAGCAGCCGACCCCCTGAGGTGCAGACCCAGTACTTC. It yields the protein CASSRPPEVQTQYF.

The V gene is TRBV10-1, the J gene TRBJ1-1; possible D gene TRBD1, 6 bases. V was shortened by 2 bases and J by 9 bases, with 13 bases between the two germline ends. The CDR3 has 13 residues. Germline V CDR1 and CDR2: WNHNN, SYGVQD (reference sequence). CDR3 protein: CASSEEGEGQAFF. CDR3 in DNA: TGCGCCAGCAGTGAGGAGGGGGAGGGCCAAGCTTTCTTT.

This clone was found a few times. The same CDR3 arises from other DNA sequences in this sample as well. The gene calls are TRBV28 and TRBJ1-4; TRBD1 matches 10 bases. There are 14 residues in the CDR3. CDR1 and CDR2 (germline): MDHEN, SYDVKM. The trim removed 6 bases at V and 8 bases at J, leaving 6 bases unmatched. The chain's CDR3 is CASSRGQGREKLFF. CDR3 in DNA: TGTGCCAGCAGCCGGGGACAGGGGCGAGAAAAACTGTTTTTT. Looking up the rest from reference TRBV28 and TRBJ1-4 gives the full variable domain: DVKVTQSSRYLVKRTGEKVFLECVQDMDHENMFWYRQDPGLGLRLIYFSYDVKMKEKGDIPEGYSVSREKKERFSLILESASTNQTSMYLCASSRGQGREKLFFGSGTQLSVL.

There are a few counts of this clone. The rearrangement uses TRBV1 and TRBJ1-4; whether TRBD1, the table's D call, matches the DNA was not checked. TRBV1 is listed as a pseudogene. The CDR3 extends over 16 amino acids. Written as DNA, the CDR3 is TGCACCAGCAGCCAAGAGGGCGTGACAACTAATGAAAAACTGTTTTTT. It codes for CTSSQEGVTTNEKLFF.

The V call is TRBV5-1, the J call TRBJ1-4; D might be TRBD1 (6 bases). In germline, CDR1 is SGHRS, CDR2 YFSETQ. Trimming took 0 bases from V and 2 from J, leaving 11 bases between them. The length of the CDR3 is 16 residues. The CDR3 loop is CASSLGGTPTNEKLFF. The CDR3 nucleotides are TGCGCCAGCAGCTTGGGGGGGACACCTACTAATGAAAAACTGTTTTTT.

The CDR3 bases are TGTGCCAGCCGAGAGGCGGGGGGACGCTACGAGCAGTACTTC. Translation gives CASREAGGRYEQYF. The chain joins TRBV18 to TRBJ2-7; TRBD2 agrees at 8 bases. Germline V gene sequence: CDR1 KGHSH, CDR2 LQKENI. Trimming removed 8 bases from V and 3 bases from J; junction bases left unmatched: 9. The CDR3 contains 14 residues.

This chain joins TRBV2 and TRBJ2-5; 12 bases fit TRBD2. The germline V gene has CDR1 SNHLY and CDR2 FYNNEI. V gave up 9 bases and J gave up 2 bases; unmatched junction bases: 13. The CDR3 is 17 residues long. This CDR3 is CASLGGGLAGFQETQYF. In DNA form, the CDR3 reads TGTGCCAGTCTAGGGGGGGGACTAGCGGGTTTTCAAGAGACCCAGTACTTC.

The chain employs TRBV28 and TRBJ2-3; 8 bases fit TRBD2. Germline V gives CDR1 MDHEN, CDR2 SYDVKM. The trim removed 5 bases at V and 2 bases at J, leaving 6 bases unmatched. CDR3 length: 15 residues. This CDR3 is CASSTTSELTDTQYF. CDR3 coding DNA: TGTGCCAGCAGTACGACTAGCGAGCTCACAGATACGCAGTATTTT.

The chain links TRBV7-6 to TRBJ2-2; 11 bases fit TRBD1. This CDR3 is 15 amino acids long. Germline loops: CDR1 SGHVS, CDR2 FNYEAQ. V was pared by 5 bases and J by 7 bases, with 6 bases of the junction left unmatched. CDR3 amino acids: CASSPRDRGFGELFF. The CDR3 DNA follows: TGTGCCAGCAGCCCGCGGGACAGGGGGTTCGGGGAGCTGTTTTTT.

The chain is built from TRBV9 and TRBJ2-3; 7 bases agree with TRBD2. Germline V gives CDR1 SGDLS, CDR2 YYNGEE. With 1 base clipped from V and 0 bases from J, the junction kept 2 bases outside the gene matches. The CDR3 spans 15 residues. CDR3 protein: CASSVSGASTDTQYF. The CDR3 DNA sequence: TGTGCCAGCAGCGTAAGCGGGGCTAGCACAGATACGCAGTATTTT.

The CDR3 region has the DNA TGTGCCTGGAGTCCCGGGACAGCAACCTACGAGCAGTACTTC. Protein sequence: CAWSPGTATYEQYF. J is TRBJ2-7 and V is TRBV30; 7 bases are a match to TRBD1. The V and J ends lost 2 bases and 2 bases, in that order; junction bases with no gene match: 6. Per the germline V gene, CDR1 is GTSNPN and CDR2 is SVGIG (reference sequence). CDR3 length: 14 amino acids.

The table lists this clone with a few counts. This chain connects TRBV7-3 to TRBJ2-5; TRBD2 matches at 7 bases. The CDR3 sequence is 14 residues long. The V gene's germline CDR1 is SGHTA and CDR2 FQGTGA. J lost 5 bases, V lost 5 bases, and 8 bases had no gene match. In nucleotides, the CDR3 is TGTGCCAGCAGCCGTGGGGGGGTGCGGGAGACCCAGTACTTC. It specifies CASSRGGVRETQYF. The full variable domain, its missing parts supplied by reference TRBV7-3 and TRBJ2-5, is GAGVSQTPSNKVTEKGKYVELRCDPISGHTALYWYRQSLGQGPEFLIYFQGTGAADDSGLPNDRFFAVRPEGSVSTLKIQRTERGDSAVYLCASSRGGVRETQYFGPGTRLLVL.

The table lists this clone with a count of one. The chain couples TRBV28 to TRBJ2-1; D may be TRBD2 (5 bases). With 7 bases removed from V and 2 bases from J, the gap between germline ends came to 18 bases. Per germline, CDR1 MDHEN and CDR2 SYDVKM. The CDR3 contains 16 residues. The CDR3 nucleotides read TGTGCCAGCAATTCTCTCGAGGGAAGGGCCTACAATGAGCAGTTCTTC. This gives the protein CASNSLEGRAYNEQFF.

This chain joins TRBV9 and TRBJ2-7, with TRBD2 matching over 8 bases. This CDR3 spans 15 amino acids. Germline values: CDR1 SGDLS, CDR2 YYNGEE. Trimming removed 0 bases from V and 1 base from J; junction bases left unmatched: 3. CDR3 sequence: CASSVGGTSSYEQYF. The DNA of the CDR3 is TGTGCCAGCAGCGTAGGAGGGACTAGTTCCTACGAGCAGTACTTC.

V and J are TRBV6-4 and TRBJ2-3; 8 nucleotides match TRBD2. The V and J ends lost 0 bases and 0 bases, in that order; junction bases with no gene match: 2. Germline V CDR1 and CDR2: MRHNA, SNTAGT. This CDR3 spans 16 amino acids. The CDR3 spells CASSDSERGSTDTQYF. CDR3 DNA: TGTGCCAGCAGTGACTCCGAGCGGGGGAGCACAGATACGCAGTATTTT.

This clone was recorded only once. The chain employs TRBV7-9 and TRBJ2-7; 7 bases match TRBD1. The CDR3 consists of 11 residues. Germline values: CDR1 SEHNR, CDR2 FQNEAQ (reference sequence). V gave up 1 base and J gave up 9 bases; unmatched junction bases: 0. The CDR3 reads CASSLGQGQYF. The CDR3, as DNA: TGTGCCAGCAGCTTAGGACAGGGGCAGTACTTC.

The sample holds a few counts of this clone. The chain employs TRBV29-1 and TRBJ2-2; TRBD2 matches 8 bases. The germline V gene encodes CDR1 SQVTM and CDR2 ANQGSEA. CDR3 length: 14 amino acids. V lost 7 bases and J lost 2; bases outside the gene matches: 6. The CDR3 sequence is CSGTAGANTGELFF. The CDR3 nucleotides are TGCAGCGGAACAGCGGGAGCTAACACCGGGGAGCTGTTTTTT.

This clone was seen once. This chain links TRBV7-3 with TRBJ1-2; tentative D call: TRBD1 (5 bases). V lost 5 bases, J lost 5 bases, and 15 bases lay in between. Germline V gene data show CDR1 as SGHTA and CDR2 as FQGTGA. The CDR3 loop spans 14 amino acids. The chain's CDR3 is CASSHPGGGYGYTF. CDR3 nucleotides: TGTGCCAGCAGCCACCCGGGGGGGGGATATGGCTACACCTTC. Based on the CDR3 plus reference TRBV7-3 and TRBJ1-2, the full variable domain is GAGVSQTPSNKVTEKGKYVELRCDPISGHTALYWYRQSLGQGPEFLIYFQGTGAADDSGLPNDRFFAVRPEGSVSTLKIQRTERGDSAVYLCASSHPGGGYGYTFGSGTRLTVV.

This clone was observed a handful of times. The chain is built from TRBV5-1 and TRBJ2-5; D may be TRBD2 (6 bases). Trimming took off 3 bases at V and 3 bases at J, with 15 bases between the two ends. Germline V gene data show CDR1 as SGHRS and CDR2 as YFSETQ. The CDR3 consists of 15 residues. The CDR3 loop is CASSSVGRREETQYF. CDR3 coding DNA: TGCGCCAGCAGCTCGGTGGGGAGGAGGGAAGAGACCCAGTACTTC.